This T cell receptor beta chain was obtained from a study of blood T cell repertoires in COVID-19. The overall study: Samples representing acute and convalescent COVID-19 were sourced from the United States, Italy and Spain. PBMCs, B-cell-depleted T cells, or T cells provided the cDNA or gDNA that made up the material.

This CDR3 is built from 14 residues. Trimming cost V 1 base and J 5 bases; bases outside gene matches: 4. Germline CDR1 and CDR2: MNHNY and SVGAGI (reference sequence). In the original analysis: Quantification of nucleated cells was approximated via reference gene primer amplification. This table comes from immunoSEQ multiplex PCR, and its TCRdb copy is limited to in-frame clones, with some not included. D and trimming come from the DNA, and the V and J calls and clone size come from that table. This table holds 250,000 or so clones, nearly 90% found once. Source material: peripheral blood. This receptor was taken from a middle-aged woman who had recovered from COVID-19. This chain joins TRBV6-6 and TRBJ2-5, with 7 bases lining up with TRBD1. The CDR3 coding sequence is TGTGCCAGCAGTTACTATAAAGGGGGCGAGACCCAGTACTTC. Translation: CASSYYKGGETQYF.